This record looks at one T cell receptor (beta chain) sequence and its context. This clonotype was seen ten or more times. No antigen is known for it. Qualities for individual bases were not recorded, and no much larger clone is one base off. V drops 2 bases and J drops 2 bases, leaving 10 bases in between. The CDR3, cysteine through phenylalanine, is 14 amino acids long. Left in the record is the CDR3 DNA by itself, 42 bases read in frame from the first base. The germline V gene (reference sequence) gives CDR1 as GTSNPN and CDR2 as SVGIG. The data belong to a study of T-cell memory formation after mild COVID-19 listed by TCRdb under 2021. Describing the broader study: TCR sequence clusters from the two donors were largely donor specific. The cohort was made up of two young adult volunteers, one female and one male, who were previously healthy. In a couple of donors, T-cell clones that expanded and contracted after mild COVID-19 were followed by sequencing TCRalpha and TCRbeta repertoires longitudinally.

Ficoll-Paque density gradient centrifugation was used to isolate PBMCs. TCRdb shows the sequencer as Illumina NovaSeq 6000. cDNA libraries for TCRalpha and TCRbeta were prepared by 5'RACE using constant-segment primers, with sample barcodes and unique molecular identifiers added. RNA was extracted from every sample with Trizol reagent. Library amplification was performed in two PCR steps, and a second sample barcode and Illumina TruSeq adapters were introduced in the second step. Sequencing of libraries was performed on an Illumina NovaSeq with 2 x 150 bp paired-end reads. Turning to the authors' computational methods: Reads were demultiplexed and collapsed into UMI-guided consensus sequences with migec v1.2.7. Using mixcr v2.1.11, the UMI consensuses were aligned to TRA and TRB V and J templates and assembled into clonotypes. A clonotype was counted as expanded or contracted only if both edgeR and NoisET called the change significant, with noise models trained on biological replicates. For edgeR calls, the cutoffs were a false discovery rate-adjusted p below 0.01 and a log2 fold-change threshold of 1. PCA with hierarchical clustering of max-normalized trajectories of the 1000 most abundant clonotypes was used as exploratory dynamics analysis. Separately sequenced CD4+ and CD8+ repertoires were used to assign a CD4 or CD8 phenotype to each responding clone. TCRdb trimmed public reads at Q25 via fastp, called clones via MiXCR and kept in-frame beta chains. Rows with one shared CDR3 protein collapse into an entry with the most common genes and DNA. TCRdb, not the authors, supplied the V and J calls. The sample has about 190,000 distinct CDR3 sequences on record, around 19% of them singletons. The ten top clones hold approximately 2.4% of the sample.

What the authors observed across the whole study: Only a couple of mild cases were covered in the study, and larger cohorts including severe cases with pre-infection samples were considered necessary. From day 15 to 85, contracting clones showed balanced CD4/CD8 phenotypes, whereas a second wave of clones that expanded from day 15 to 37 leaned towards CD4+. Contracting CD4+ clones turned up mainly in the CM and EM memory subsets, whereas EMRA was where CD8+ clones were enriched. Whether the second-wave clones peaking on day 37 were SARS-CoV-2 specific was not confirmed. The detection of some responding clones in pre-infection memory suggests that pre-existing cross-reactive memory T cells joined the SARS-CoV-2 response.

This clonotype was sampled from an adult woman who had mild COVID-19 (a few samples of this study predate the infection). The sample titles of this study are shuffled in the database, so cell type and time point are left out; the donor was told from shared clones. What was sequenced was PBMCs or a T cell subset sorted from them (not recorded which). The receptor chain draws on TRBV30 and TRBJ2-1; matching of 6 bases hints at TRBD2 as the D gene. CDR3 protein: CAWSSGVPYNEQFF. The DNA is as follows: TGTGCCTGGAGTTCGGGGGTACCCTACAATGAGCAGTTCTTC.